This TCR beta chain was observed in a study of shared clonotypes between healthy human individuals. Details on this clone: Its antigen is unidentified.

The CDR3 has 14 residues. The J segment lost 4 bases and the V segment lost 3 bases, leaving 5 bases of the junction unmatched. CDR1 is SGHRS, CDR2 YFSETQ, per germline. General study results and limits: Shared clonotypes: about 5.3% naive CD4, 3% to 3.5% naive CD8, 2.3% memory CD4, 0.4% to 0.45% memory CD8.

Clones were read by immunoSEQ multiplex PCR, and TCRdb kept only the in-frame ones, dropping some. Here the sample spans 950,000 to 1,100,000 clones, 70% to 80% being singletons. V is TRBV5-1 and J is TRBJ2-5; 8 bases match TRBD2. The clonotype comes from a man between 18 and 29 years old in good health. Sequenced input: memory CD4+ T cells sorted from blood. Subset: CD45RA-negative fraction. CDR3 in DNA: TGCGCCAGCAGCTGGAGCGGGAGAGGAGAGACCCAGTACTTC. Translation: CASSWSGRGETQYF.